This TCR beta chain came from a study of Ad26.COV2.S vaccination and SARS-CoV-2 variants. Broader study findings: Spike-specific TCR breadth was greater after Ad26.COV2.S than placebo.

Worth noting for this clone: The antigen remains unidentified.

Treatment described: roughly 18 received Ad26.COV2.S at low or high dose, single or two shots; 5 received placebo; per-sample allocation not given. The samples date from day 63 after the first vaccine or placebo injection. The CDR3 has 12 residues. V was trimmed by 2 bases and J by 6 bases, leaving 4 bases between them. Assay: immunoSEQ multiplex PCR; the TCRdb copy retains only in-frame clones and omits some. In the table there are over 250,000 clones, around 87% of which are singletons. Sample: peripheral blood, taken in a trial of Ad26.COV2.S vaccine versus placebo. The TCR was taken from a person aged 18-60 years who received the Ad26.COV2.S COVID-19 vaccine or a placebo. The chain links TRBV12-3 or TRBV12-4 to TRBJ2-2; D uncertain. The CDR3 DNA follows: TGTGCCAGCAGTTTATCGGCCGGGGAGCTGTTTTTT. Encoded protein: CASSLSAGELFF.